These 10 T cell receptor beta chains share one sample of origin, sequenced in a study of CD8 T cells in Susac syndrome. It was with random hexamers that roughly 0.45 to 1 ug RNA was reverse transcribed. TCRdb passed the immunoSEQ multiplex PCR reads through MiXCR, listing each CDR3 protein once. The repertoire holds about 100,000 distinct CDR3 sequences, with 95% as singletons. The source material was CD8+ T cells from PBMCs. These receptors originate from a human donor with Susac syndrome.

The chain uses TRBV29-1 and TRBJ2-7; D uncertain. Trimming cost V 5 bases and J 1 base, with 12 bases left between them. CDR1 and CDR2 (germline): SQVTM, ANQGSEA. CDR3 length equals 13 residues. The CDR3: CSVTPGASYEQYF. The CDR3, as DNA: TGCAGCGTTACCCCGGGCGCTTCCTACGAGCAGTACTTC.

This chain uses TRBV15 with TRBJ2-3; no reliable D call. Trimming took off 0 bases at V and 4 bases at J, with 11 bases between the two ends. This CDR3 is built from 15 residues. CDR1 is LNHNV and CDR2 is YYDKDF in the germline V gene (reference sequence). CDR3 protein: CATSRDSEISDTQYF. The CDR3 DNA reads as TGTGCCACCAGCAGAGATTCTGAAATTTCAGATACGCAGTATTTT.

This clonotype was detected only once. The genes are TRBV12-3 or TRBV12-4 and TRBJ2-1; 12 positions match TRBD1. CDR3 length: 15 residues. V dropped 6 bases and J dropped 5; count of bases not matched to a gene: 5. DNA of the CDR3: TGTGCCAGCAGCCGGGACAGGGGGCTTCACAATGAGCAGTTCTTC. Its protein product is CASSRDRGLHNEQFF.

This chain links TRBV6-4 with TRBJ2-3; the D gene could be TRBD1 or TRBD2 (7 bases each). Germline assignment: CDR1 MRHNA and CDR2 SNTAGT. This CDR3 contains 14 residues. V lost 5 bases, J lost 4 bases, and 13 bases lay in between. DNA of the CDR3: TGTGCCAGCAGTCTTTCAGGGGGGGCAGATACGCAGTATTTT. This translates into CASSLSGGADTQYF.

The chain employs TRBV7-9 and TRBJ1-1; a possible D gene is TRBD1 (6 bases). The CDR3 is 14 residues long. V lost 6 bases, J lost 0 bases, and 11 bases lay in between. CDR1 and CDR2 from the germline V gene are SEHNR and FQNEAQ (reference sequence). The CDR3 sequence: CASSYDRLNTEAFF. The DNA of the CDR3 is TGTGCCAGCAGTTACGACAGGTTGAACACTGAAGCTTTCTTT.

The chain combines TRBV29-1 with TRBJ1-2; possible D gene TRBD1, 6 bases. Germline lookup yields CDR1 SQVTM and CDR2 ANQGSEA. V gave up 3 bases and J gave up 6 bases, with 23 bases separating them. This CDR3 spans 16 amino acids. The CDR3 protein is CSVDRARGAWGDGYTF. DNA of the CDR3: TGCAGCGTTGATAGGGCCCGGGGGGCCTGGGGAGATGGCTACACCTTC.

The chain employs TRBV12-3 or TRBV12-4 and TRBJ2-7, with D possibly being TRBD2 (6 bases). The CDR3 loop spans 12 amino acids. V was trimmed by 6 bases and J by 4 bases, leaving 10 bases between them. The CDR3 reads CASRGGGYEQYF. In DNA, the CDR3 is TGTGCCAGCAGGGGGGGTGGATACGAGCAGTACTTC.

The chain recombines TRBV29-1 with TRBJ2-3; D may correspond to TRBD1 or TRBD2 (5 bases each). This CDR3 is built from 12 residues. With 4 bases removed from V and 2 bases from J, the gap between germline ends came to 7 bases. The germline V gene has CDR1 SQVTM and CDR2 ANQGSEA. CDR3 region: CSVGGVTDTQYF. The CDR3 coding sequence is TGCAGCGTTGGAGGGGTCACAGATACGCAGTATTTT.

This clonotype was counted a single time. The rearrangement links TRBV7-2 to TRBJ2-7; D unclear. V gave up 6 bases and J gave up 5 bases, with 11 bases separating them. CDR1 is SGHTA and CDR2 is FQGNSA in the germline V gene. CDR3 size: 12 residues. CDR3 nucleotides: TGTGCCAGCAGACCCGACGGCGACGAGCAGTACTTC. Protein: CASRPDGDEQYF. Full variable domain (missing parts from reference TRBV7-2 and TRBJ2-7): GAGVSQSPSNKVTEKGKDVELRCDPISGHTALYWYRQSLGQGLEFLIYFQGNSAPDKSGLPSDRFSAERTGGSVSTLTIQRTQQEDSAVYLCASRPDGDEQYFGPGTRLTVT.

The V gene is TRBV29-1, the J gene TRBJ2-2; no reliable D call. Trimming took off 6 bases at V and 1 base at J, with 6 bases between the two ends. CDR1 and CDR2 (germline): SQVTM, ANQGSEA. The CDR3 loop spans 12 amino acids. CDR3: CSVTRNTGELFF. Written as DNA, the CDR3 is TGCAGCGTAACACGGAACACCGGGGAGCTGTTTTTT.